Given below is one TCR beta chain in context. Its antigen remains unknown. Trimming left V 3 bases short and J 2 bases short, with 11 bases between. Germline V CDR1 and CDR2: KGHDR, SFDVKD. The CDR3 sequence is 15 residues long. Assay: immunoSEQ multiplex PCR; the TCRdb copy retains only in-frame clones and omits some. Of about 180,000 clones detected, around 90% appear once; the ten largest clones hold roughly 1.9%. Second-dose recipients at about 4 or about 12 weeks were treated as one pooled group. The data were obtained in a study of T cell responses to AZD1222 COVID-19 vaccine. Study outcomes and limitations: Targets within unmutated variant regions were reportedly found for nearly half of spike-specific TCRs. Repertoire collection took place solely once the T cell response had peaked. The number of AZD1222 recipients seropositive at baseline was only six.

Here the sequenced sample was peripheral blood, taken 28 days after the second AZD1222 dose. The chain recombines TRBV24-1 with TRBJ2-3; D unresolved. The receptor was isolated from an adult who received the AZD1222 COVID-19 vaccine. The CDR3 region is CATSDLEDSTDTQYF. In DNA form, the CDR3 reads TGTGCCACCAGTGATCTAGAAGATTCCACAGATACGCAGTATTTT.